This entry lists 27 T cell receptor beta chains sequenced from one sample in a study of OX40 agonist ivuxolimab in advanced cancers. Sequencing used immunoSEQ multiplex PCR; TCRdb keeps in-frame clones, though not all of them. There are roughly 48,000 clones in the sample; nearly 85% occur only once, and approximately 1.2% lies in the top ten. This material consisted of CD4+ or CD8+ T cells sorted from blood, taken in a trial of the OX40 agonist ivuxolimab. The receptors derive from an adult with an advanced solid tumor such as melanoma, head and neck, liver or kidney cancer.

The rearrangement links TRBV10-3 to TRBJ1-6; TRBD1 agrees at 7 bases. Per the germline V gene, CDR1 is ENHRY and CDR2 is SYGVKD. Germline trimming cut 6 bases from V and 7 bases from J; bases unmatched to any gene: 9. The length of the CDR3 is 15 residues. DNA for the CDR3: TGTGCCATCAGGCCCGAGACAGGGTTCAATTCACCCCTCCACTTT. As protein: CAIRPETGFNSPLHF.

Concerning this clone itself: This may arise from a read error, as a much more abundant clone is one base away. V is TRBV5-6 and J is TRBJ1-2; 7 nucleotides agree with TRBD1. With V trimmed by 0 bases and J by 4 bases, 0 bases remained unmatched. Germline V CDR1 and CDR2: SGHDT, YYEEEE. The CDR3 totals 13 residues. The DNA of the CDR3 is TGTGCCAGCAGCTTGGACAGGGGCTATGGCTACACCTTC. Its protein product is CASSLDRGYGYTF.

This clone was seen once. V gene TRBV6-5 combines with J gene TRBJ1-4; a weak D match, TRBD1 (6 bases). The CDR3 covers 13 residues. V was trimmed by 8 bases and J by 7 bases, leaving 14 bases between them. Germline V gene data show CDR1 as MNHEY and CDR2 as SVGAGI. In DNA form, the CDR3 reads TGTGCCAGCTCGGGCGGGGGCCGTGAAAAACTGTTTTTT. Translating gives CASSGGGREKLFF.

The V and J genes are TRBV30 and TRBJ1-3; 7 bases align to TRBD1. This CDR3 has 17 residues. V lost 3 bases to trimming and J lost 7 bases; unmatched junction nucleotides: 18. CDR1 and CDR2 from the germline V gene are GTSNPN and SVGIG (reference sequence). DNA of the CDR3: TGTGCCTGGAGCCGGGGGAACAGGGGAATAGGTGGGAACACCATATATTTT. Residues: CAWSRGNRGIGGNTIYF.

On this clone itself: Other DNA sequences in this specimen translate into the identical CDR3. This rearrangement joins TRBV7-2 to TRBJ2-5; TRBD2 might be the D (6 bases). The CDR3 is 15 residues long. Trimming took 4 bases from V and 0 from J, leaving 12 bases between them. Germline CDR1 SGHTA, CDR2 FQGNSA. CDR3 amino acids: CASSSIRGNQETQYF. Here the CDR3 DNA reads TGTGCCAGCAGCTCCATCCGGGGGAACCAAGAGACCCAGTACTTC.

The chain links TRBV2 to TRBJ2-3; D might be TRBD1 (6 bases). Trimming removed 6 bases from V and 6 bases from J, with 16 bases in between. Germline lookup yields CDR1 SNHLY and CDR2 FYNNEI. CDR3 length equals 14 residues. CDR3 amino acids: CASRSTGSRDTQYF. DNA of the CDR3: TGTGCCAGCAGGAGCACAGGGTCCCGGGATACGCAGTATTTT.

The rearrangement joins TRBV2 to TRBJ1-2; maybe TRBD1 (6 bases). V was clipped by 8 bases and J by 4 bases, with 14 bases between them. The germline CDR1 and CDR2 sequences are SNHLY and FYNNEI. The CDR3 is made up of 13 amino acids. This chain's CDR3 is CASSRDKGYGYTF. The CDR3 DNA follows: TGTGCCAGCTCTCGGGACAAGGGCTATGGCTACACCTTC. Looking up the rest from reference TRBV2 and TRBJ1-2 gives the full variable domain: EPEVTQTPSHQVTQMGQEVILRCVPISNHLYFYWYRQILGQKVEFLVSFYNNEISEKSEIFDDQFSVERPDGSNFTLKIRSTKLEDSAMYFCASSRDKGYGYTFGSGTRLTVV.

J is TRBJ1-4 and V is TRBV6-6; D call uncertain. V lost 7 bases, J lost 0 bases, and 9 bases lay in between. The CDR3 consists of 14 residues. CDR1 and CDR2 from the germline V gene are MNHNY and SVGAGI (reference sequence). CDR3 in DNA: TGTGCCAGCATTCCCCAGGCAACTAATGAAAAACTGTTTTTT. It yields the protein CASIPQATNEKLFF.

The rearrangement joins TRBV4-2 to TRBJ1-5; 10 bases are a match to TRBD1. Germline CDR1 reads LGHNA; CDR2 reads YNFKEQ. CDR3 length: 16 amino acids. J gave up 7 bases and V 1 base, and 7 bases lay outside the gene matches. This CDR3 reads CASSQATGTGVQPQHF. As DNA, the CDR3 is TGTGCCAGCAGCCAAGCCACCGGGACAGGGGTACAGCCCCAGCATTTT.

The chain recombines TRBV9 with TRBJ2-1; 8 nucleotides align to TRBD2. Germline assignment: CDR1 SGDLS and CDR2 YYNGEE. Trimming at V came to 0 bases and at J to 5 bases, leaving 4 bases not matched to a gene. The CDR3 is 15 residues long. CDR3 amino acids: CASSVEGLAHNEQFF. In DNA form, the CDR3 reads TGTGCCAGCAGCGTAGAAGGACTAGCTCACAATGAGCAGTTCTTC.

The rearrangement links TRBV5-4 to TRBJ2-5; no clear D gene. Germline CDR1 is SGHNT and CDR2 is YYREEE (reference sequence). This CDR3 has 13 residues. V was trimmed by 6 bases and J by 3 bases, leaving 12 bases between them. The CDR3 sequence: CASTLLDEETQYF. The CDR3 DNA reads TGTGCCAGCACTCTCCTAGACGAAGAGACCCAGTACTTC. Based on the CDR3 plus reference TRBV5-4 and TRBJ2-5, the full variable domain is ETGVTQSPTHLIKTRGQQVTLRCSSQSGHNTVSWYQQALGQGPQFIFQYYREEENGRGNFPPRFSGLQFPNYSSELNVNALELDDSALYLCASTLLDEETQYFGPGTRLLVL.

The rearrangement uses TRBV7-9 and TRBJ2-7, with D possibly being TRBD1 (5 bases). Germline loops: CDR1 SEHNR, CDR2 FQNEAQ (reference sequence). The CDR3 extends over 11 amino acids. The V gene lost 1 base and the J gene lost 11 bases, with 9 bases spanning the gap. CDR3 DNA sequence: TGTGCCAGCAGCTTAGTAGGGGCCGAGTACTTC. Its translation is CASSLVGAEYF.

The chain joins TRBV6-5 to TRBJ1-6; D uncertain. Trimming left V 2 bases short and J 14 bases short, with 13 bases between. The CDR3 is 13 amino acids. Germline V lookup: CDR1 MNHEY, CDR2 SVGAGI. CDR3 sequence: CASSYVVPRALHF. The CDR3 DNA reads TGTGCCAGCAGTTACGTTGTGCCTCGGGCCCTCCACTTT.

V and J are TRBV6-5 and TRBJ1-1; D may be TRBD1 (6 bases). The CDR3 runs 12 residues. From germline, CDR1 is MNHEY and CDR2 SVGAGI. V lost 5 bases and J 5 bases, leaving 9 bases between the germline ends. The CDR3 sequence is CASSRGGTEAFF. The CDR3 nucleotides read TGTGCCAGCAGTAGAGGGGGAACTGAAGCTTTCTTT.

The CDR3 spells CASSLGSTDTQYF. The CDR3 DNA reads TGTGCCAGCAGCTTGGGAAGCACAGATACGCAGTATTTT. The chain employs TRBV7-9 and TRBJ2-3; the D is unclear. Per the germline V gene, CDR1 is SEHNR and CDR2 is FQNEAQ (reference sequence). V was shortened by 3 bases and J by 0 bases, with 4 bases between the two germline ends. This CDR3 is built from 13 residues.

CDR3 nucleotides: TGCGCCAGCAGCCAAGCGGGCTCTACTAACTATGGCTACACCTTC. This translates into CASSQAGSTNYGYTF. The chain couples TRBV5-1 to TRBJ1-2, with D unclear. The CDR3 sequence is 15 residues long. The ends were cut back, 4 bases at V and 0 bases at J, with 13 bases in the middle. Germline V gives CDR1 SGHRS, CDR2 YFSETQ. The full variable domain, in which reference TRBV5-1 and TRBJ1-2 provide the parts outside the CDR3, is KAGVTQTPRYLIKTRGQQVTLSCSPISGHRSVSWYQQTPGQGLQFLFEYFSETQRNKGNFPGRFSGRQFSNSRSEMNVSTLELGDSALYLCASSQAGSTNYGYTFGSGTRLTVV.

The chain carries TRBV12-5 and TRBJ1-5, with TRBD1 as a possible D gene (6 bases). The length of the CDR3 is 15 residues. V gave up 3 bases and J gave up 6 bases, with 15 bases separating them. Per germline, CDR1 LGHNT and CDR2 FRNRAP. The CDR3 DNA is TGTGCTAGTGGTTTCGCAGGGGACGCGGGTCAGCCCCAGCATTTT. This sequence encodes CASGFAGDAGQPQHF.

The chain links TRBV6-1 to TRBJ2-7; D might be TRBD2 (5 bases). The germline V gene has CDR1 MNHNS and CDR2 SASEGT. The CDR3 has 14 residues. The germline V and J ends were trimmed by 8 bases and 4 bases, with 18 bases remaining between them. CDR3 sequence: CASGRPRDGYEQYF. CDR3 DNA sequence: TGTGCCAGCGGGAGACCAAGGGATGGGTACGAGCAGTACTTC.

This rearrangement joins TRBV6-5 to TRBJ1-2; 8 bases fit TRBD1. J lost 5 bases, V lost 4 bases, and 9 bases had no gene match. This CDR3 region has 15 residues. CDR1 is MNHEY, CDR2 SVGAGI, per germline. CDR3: CASSFLPTGEYGYTF. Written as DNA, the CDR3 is TGTGCCAGCAGTTTCCTGCCGACAGGGGAGTATGGCTACACCTTC.

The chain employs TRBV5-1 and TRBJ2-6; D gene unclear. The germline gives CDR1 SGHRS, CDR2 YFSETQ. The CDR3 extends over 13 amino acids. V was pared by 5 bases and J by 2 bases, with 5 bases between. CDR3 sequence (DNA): TGCGCCAGCAGGGATCCTGGGGCCAACGTCCTGACTTTC. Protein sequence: CASRDPGANVLTF.

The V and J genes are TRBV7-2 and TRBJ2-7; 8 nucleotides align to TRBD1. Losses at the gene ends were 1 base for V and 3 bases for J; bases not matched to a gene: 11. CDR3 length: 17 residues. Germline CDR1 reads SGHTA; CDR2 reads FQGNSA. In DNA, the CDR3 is TGTGCCAGCAGCTTAGTAGGAGCCGGGACAGGATTCTACGAGCAGTACTTC. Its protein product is CASSLVGAGTGFYEQYF.

The CDR3 sequence: CATGEPGNTIYF. CDR3 bases: TGTGCCACAGGGGAACCTGGAAACACCATATATTTT. The V and J genes are TRBV10-3 and TRBJ1-3, with a weak D call TRBD1 (6 bases). The CDR3 covers 12 residues. Germline lookup yields CDR1 ENHRY and CDR2 SYGVKD. V gave up 10 bases and J gave up 2 bases, with 9 bases separating them.

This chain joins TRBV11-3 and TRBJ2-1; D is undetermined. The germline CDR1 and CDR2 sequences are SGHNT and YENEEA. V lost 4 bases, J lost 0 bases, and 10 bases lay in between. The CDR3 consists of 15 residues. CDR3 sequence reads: CASSSGPSSYNEQFF. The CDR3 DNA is TGTGCCAGCAGCTCAGGACCCAGCTCCTACAATGAGCAGTTCTTC.

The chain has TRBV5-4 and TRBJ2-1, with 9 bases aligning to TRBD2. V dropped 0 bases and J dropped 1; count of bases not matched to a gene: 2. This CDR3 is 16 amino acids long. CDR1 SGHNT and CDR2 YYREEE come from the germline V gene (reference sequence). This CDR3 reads CASSLGRGGSYNEQFF. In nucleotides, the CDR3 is TGTGCCAGCAGCTTGGGGCGGGGGGGATCCTACAATGAGCAGTTCTTC. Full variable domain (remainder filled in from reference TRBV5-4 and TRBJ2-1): ETGVTQSPTHLIKTRGQQVTLRCSSQSGHNTVSWYQQALGQGPQFIFQYYREEENGRGNFPPRFSGLQFPNYSSELNVNALELDDSALYLCASSLGRGGSYNEQFFGPGTRLTVL.

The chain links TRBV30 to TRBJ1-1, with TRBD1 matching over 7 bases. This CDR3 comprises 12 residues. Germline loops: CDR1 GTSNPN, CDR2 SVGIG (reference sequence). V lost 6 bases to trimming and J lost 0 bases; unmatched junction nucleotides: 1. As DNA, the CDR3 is TGTGCCTGCAGGGGGGTGAACACTGAAGCTTTCTTT. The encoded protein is CACRGVNTEAFF.

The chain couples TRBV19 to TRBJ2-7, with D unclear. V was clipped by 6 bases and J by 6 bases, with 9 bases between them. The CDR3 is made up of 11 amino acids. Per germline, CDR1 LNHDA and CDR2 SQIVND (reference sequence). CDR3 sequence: CASRGSGEQYF. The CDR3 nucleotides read TGTGCCAGTAGAGGGTCGGGCGAGCAGTACTTC.

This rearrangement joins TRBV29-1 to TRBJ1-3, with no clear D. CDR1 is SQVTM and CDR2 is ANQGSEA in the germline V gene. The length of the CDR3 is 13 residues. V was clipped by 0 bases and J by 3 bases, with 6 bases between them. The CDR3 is CSVEDWGGNTIYF. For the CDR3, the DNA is TGCAGCGTTGAAGATTGGGGTGGAAACACCATATATTTT.